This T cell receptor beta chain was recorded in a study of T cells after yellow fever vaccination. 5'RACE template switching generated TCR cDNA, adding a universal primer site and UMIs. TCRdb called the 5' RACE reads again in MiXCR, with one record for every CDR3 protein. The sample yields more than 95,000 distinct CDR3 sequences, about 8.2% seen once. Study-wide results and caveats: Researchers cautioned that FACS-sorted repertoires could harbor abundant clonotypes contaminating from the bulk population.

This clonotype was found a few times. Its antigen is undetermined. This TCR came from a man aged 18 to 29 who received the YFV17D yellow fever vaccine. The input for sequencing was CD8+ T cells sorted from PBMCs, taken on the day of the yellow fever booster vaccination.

The CDR3 nucleotides read TGTGCCAGCAGTACATTAGCCCGGGGGGAAGAGACCCAGTACTTC. Translating gives CASSTLARGEETQYF. This rearrangement joins TRBV7-6 to TRBJ2-5; TRBD2 matches 7 bases. The CDR3 loop spans 15 amino acids. Germline CDR1 and CDR2: SGHVS and FNYEAQ. The junction had 10 bases not matched to a gene; V was cut back by 6 bases and J by 3 bases.